These T cell receptor beta chains were read from a single sample in a study of blood T cell repertoires in COVID-19. Using immunoSEQ multiplex PCR, the repertoire was profiled, and TCRdb retains in-frame clones only, with some absent. The sample consists of around 250,000 clones, approximately 85% of them appearing once. Sequenced input: PBMCs or T cells enriched from blood (not recorded which). The receptors derive from a woman in her fifties or sixties who had recovered from COVID-19. Both conserved end residues are part of each CDR3. D genes are given only for firm matches. A clone size is listed for some rows: how often the clone was seen (once, few, many), or a class if it is expanded.

V	size	D	J	DNA	CDR3
TRBV6-5	-	TRBD1	TRBJ1-1	TGTGCCAGCAGTTACGGGACAGCCGTGAGCACTGAAGCTTTCTTT	CASSYGTAVSTEAFF
TRBV5-4	-	-	TRBJ2-7	TGTGCCAGCAGCTTCTACAGGGAGCCCTACGAGCAGTACTTC	CASSFYREPYEQYF
TRBV5-1	-	-	TRBJ1-1	TGCGCCAGCAGCTCTAGGACGGGAGACACTGAAGCTTTCTTT	CASSSRTGDTEAFF
TRBV5-4	-	TRBD2	TRBJ2-5	TGTGCCAGCAGCTTGGGGCTAGCGGGAGGGCTAGGTGGTCGGAAGACCCAGTACTTC	CASSLGLAGGLGGRKTQYF
TRBV7-3	-	-	TRBJ2-7	TGTGCCAGCAGCTTAAGGCCCAGGGTCGAGCAGTACTTC	CASSLRPRVEQYF
TRBV3-1/TRBV3-2	few	TRBD2	TRBJ2-7	TGTGCCAGCAGCCCGCCGACTAGCGGGAGGAGTGGCGAGCAGTACTTC	CASSPPTSGRSGEQYF
TRBV7-2	-	-	TRBJ2-2	TGTGCCAGCAGCTCTCGGACAAGGAACACCGGGGAGCTGTTTTTT	CASSSRTRNTGELFF
TRBV9	once	TRBD1	TRBJ1-4	TGTGCCAGCAGCCCCGGGGCGACAGGGGGAAACGAAAAACTGTTTTTT	CASSPGATGGNEKLFF
TRBV18	-	-	TRBJ1-1	TGTGCCAGCTCACCAAAGGAGATGAACACTGAAGCTTTCTTT	CASSPKEMNTEAFF
TRBV24-1	-	TRBD1	TRBJ1-2	TGTGCCACCTCGGTCCTAGGGACAGGGGAGGATGGCTACACCTTC	CATSVLGTGEDGYTF
TRBV7-2	-	TRBD1	TRBJ2-3	TGTGCCAGCAGACCACAGGGGAGCACAGATACGCAGTATTTT	CASRPQGSTDTQYF
TRBV6-6	-	-	TRBJ1-5	TGTGCCAGCAGTCCTCTACGTGGGGGGGATAGCAATCAGCCCCAGCATTTT	CASSPLRGGDSNQPQHF
TRBV6-5	-	TRBD1	TRBJ2-7	TGTGCCAGCAGGGGACAGGCCCCCTACGAGCAGTACTTC	CASRGQAPYEQYF
TRBV5-4	-	TRBD1	TRBJ1-2	TGTGCCAGCAGCGGGGACAGGGTCTATGGCTACACCTTC	CASSGDRVYGYTF
TRBV7-3	-	-	TRBJ1-1	TGTGCCAGCAGCCCCACAGATAGCACTGAAGCTTTCTTT	CASSPTDSTEAFF
TRBV14	-	TRBD2	TRBJ2-2	TGTGCCAGCAGCCAAGTGAGCGGGAGTCGAACCGGGGAGCTGTTTTTT	CASSQVSGSRTGELFF
TRBV28	-	TRBD1	TRBJ1-4	TGTGCCAGCAGTTTGGGGGGTTATCGACAGGGTAATGAAAAACTGTTTTTT	CASSLGGYRQGNEKLFF
TRBV7-9	-	-	TRBJ1-2	TGTGCCAGCAGCTTAAAGGGACTCAACTATGGCTACACCTTC	CASSLKGLNYGYTF